A single sample is the source of the 22 T cell receptor beta chains below, sequenced in a study of cytomegalovirus exposure and HLA in healthy donors. PCR used 60 Vbeta primers and 13 Jbeta primers. The assay was immunoSEQ multiplex PCR, and TCRdb's table has in-frame clones only and misses some. The sample includes roughly 200,000 clones, 65% to 85% of them seen just once. Input material: PBMCs. The receptors here all came from a young woman in good health and CMV-seronegative.

This clone has only a few counts. This sequence joins TRBV5-1 and TRBJ2-7, with unresolved D. In germline, CDR1 is SGHRS, CDR2 YFSETQ. The CDR3 has 13 amino acids. Trimming left V 1 base short and J 3 bases short, with 8 bases between. CDR3 in DNA: TGCGCCAGCAGCTTGTTCAGTGGCTACGAGCAGTACTTC. Residues: CASSLFSGYEQYF.

V gene TRBV9 combines with J gene TRBJ1-3; D possibly corresponds to TRBD1 (5 bases). The CDR3 sequence is 14 residues long. Trimming stripped 0 bases from V and 1 base from J, with 5 bases between. The germline gives CDR1 SGDLS, CDR2 YYNGEE. DNA of the CDR3: TGTGCCAGCAGCGTAGCAGGGTCTGGAAACACCATATATTTT. Translating it yields CASSVAGSGNTIYF.

The chain is built from TRBV6-6 and TRBJ2-5; 8 positions match TRBD2. This CDR3 has 13 residues. Germline CDR1 is MNHNY and CDR2 is SVGAGI (reference sequence). The trim removed 5 bases at V and 1 base at J, leaving 0 bases unmatched. The CDR3 reads CASSRGGQETQYF. As DNA, the CDR3 is TGTGCCAGCAGTCGGGGGGGCCAAGAGACCCAGTACTTC.

This rearrangement joins TRBV7-9 to TRBJ2-7; 7 bases match TRBD1. V shed 5 bases, J shed 2 bases, and the junction held 9 bases outside the gene matches. Germline V gives CDR1 SEHNR, CDR2 FQNEAQ (reference sequence). The CDR3 has 15 residues. DNA for the CDR3: TGTGCCAGCAGCGGCACAGGGGTACTCCCCTACGAGCAGTACTTC. Translating gives CASSGTGVLPYEQYF.

The CDR3 loop reads CASSVPSGVDADTQYF. CDR3 in DNA: TGTGCCAGCAGCGTACCCAGCGGGGTGGATGCAGATACGCAGTATTTT. This chain joins TRBV9 and TRBJ2-3; 7 bases are shared with TRBD2. The germline CDR1 and CDR2 sequences are SGDLS and YYNGEE. CDR3 length: 16 residues. The trim removed 1 base at V and 4 bases at J, leaving 9 bases unmatched.

This clone was observed a handful of times. V is TRBV7-6 and J is TRBJ2-2; D is uncertain. Germline V gives CDR1 SGHVS, CDR2 FNYEAQ. The CDR3 is made up of 12 amino acids. Trimming removed 5 bases from V and 5 bases from J, with 6 bases in between. CDR3 residues: CASSMSTGELFF. CDR3 bases: TGTGCCAGCAGCATGTCTACCGGGGAGCTGTTTTTT.

V and J are TRBV6-5 and TRBJ2-3; 7 bases are a match to TRBD1. The CDR3 consists of 15 residues. Trimming at V came to 7 bases and at J to 0 bases, leaving 7 bases not matched to a gene. Germline assignment: CDR1 MNHEY and CDR2 SVGAGI. The CDR3 sequence is CASKPDRVSTDTQYF. In DNA form, the CDR3 reads TGTGCCAGCAAACCTGACAGGGTTAGCACAGATACGCAGTATTTT.

The chain has TRBV5-4 and TRBJ2-5; TRBD2 is a possible D gene (6 bases). Trimming pared 5 bases from V and 1 base from J, leaving 12 bases between. The CDR3 contains 14 residues. From germline, CDR1 is SGHNT and CDR2 YYREEE (reference sequence). The CDR3 region is CASRRGWGQETQYF. The CDR3 region has the DNA TGTGCCAGCAGACGGGGGTGGGGCCAAGAGACCCAGTACTTC.

The gene calls are TRBV5-6 and TRBJ1-5, with D hard to call. Germline V lookup: CDR1 SGHDT, CDR2 YYEEEE. The germline V and J ends were trimmed by 0 bases and 5 bases, with 9 bases remaining between them. There are 14 residues in the CDR3. This CDR3 is CASSLGYGDQPQHF. The CDR3 DNA reads TGTGCCAGCAGCTTGGGTTACGGGGATCAGCCCCAGCATTTT.

The V and J genes are TRBV28 and TRBJ2-3; TRBD2 aligns across 11 bases. The CDR3 runs 22 residues. CDR1 is MDHEN, CDR2 SYDVKM, per germline. V lost 4 bases and J lost 0; bases outside the gene matches: 21. The CDR3: CASSSLRTSTSGSYPSTDTQYF. CDR3 sequence (DNA): TGTGCCAGCAGTTCGCTTCGGACCTCTACTAGCGGGAGTTATCCTAGCACAGATACGCAGTATTTT.

The chain has TRBV6-1 and TRBJ2-7, with 11 bases matching TRBD2. The CDR3 has 15 amino acids. The germline V gene encodes CDR1 MNHNS and CDR2 SASEGT. Trimming at V came to 4 bases and at J to 2 bases, leaving 4 bases not matched to a gene. In nucleotides, the CDR3 is TGTGCCAGCAGTGCATCGACTAGCGGGACCTACGAGCAGTACTTC. Amino acid sequence: CASSASTSGTYEQYF.

The gene calls are TRBV7-8 and TRBJ1-5, with TRBD1 matching 7 bases. With 5 bases clipped from V and 5 bases from J, the junction kept 9 bases outside the gene matches. Germline CDR1 SGHVS, CDR2 FQNEAQ. The CDR3 covers 15 residues. CDR3 in amino acids: CASSDSWDSYQPQHF. The CDR3 DNA reads TGTGCCAGCAGCGATTCCTGGGACAGTTATCAGCCCCAGCATTTT.

This sequence joins TRBV28 and TRBJ2-7, with a possible D match to TRBD2 (5 bases). Germline V gene lookup returns CDR1 MDHEN and CDR2 SYDVKM. The CDR3 loop spans 15 amino acids. V shed 3 bases and J shed 2 bases, with 14 bases lying between them. The CDR3 spells CASSFVGRGTYEQYF. In DNA form, the CDR3 reads TGTGCCAGCAGTTTTGTCGGTCGGGGTACCTACGAGCAGTACTTC. Combining the CDR3 with reference TRBV28 and TRBJ2-7 gives the whole variable domain DVKVTQSSRYLVKRTGEKVFLECVQDMDHENMFWYRQDPGLGLRLIYFSYDVKMKEKGDIPEGYSVSREKKERFSLILESASTNQTSMYLCASSFVGRGTYEQYFGPGTRLTVT.

Points on this clone: At one end the junction does not follow the germline gene, possibly because of a read error. V usage is TRBV9 and J usage is TRBJ2-5; weak D call: TRBD2 (5 bases). CDR3 length equals 14 residues. Germline-derived CDR1 and CDR2 are SGDLS and YYNGEE. The CDR3 DNA reads as TGTGCCGGCAGCCCCATTGGAGGACAAGAGACCCAGTACTTC. Amino acids: CAGSPIGGQETQYF.

The chain recombines TRBV27 with TRBJ2-3, with D tentatively TRBD2 (5 bases). The CDR3 runs 16 residues. Germline V gives CDR1 MNHEY, CDR2 SMNVEV (reference sequence). The ends were cut back, 2 bases at V and 0 bases at J, with 12 bases in the middle. The CDR3 protein is CASSLLGSSSTDTQYF. In DNA, the CDR3 is TGTGCCAGCAGTTTACTGGGGAGCTCTAGCACAGATACGCAGTATTTT.

This chain joins TRBV11-3 and TRBJ2-2, with TRBD1 matching 7 bases. The CDR3 is 14 amino acids. Germline values: CDR1 SGHNT, CDR2 YENEEA. Trimming removed 4 bases from V and 2 bases from J; junction bases left unmatched: 1. CDR3 coding DNA: TGTGCCAGCAGCTACAGGGGCAACACCGGGGAGCTGTTTTTT. Translation gives CASSYRGNTGELFF.

As DNA, the CDR3 is TGCAGCGTAGGCCCTAGCGGGCAAGAGACCCAGTACTTC. Protein product: CSVGPSGQETQYF. The gene calls are TRBV29-1 and TRBJ2-5; 8 nucleotides match TRBD2. Unmatched junction bases numbered 5, after V lost 6 bases and J lost 2 bases. In germline, CDR1 is SQVTM, CDR2 ANQGSEA. The CDR3 is 13 amino acids. Complete variable domain (other parts from reference TRBV29-1 and TRBJ2-5): SAVISQKPSRDICQRGTSLTIQCQVDSQVTMMFWYRQQPGQSLTLIATANQGSEATYESGFVIDKFPISRPNLTFSTLTVSNMSPEDSSIYLCSVGPSGQETQYFGPGTRLLVL.

This chain links TRBV7-9 with TRBJ2-3, with 11 bases aligning to TRBD2. V shed 5 bases and J 3 bases; nucleotides not matched to a gene: 4. CDR1 is SEHNR and CDR2 is FQNEAQ in the germline V gene (reference sequence). The CDR3 runs to 15 residues. The CDR3 DNA is TGTGCCAGCAGCATATCTAGCGGGAGGACAGATACGCAGTATTTT. Amino acid sequence: CASSISSGRTDTQYF.

J is TRBJ2-2 and V is TRBV19, with D hard to call. Germline V gene data show CDR1 as LNHDA and CDR2 as SQIVND (reference sequence). Deletions cut 1 base from V and 6 bases from J, with 15 bases between. The CDR3 extends over 16 amino acids. The CDR3 DNA follows: TGTGCCAGTAGTATAGTCCCCCCGCAGGTCCCCGGGGAGCTGTTTTTT. This codes for CASSIVPPQVPGELFF.

This clone was detected a few times. This chain joins TRBV6-1 and TRBJ1-6; 7 nucleotides align to TRBD1. With 6 bases clipped from V and 8 bases from J, the junction kept 7 bases outside the gene matches. Germline values: CDR1 MNHNS, CDR2 SASEGT. The CDR3 loop spans 14 amino acids. CDR3 nucleotide sequence: TGTGCCAGCAGGAGACAGGGTTTCGATTCACCCCTCCACTTT. It encodes CASRRQGFDSPLHF.

On this clone: At one end the junction does not follow the germline gene, possibly because of a read error. V is TRBV7-7 and J is TRBJ2-7; a possible D gene is TRBD1 (5 bases). Germline V gives CDR1 SSHAT, CDR2 FNYEAQ (reference sequence). This CDR3 contains 19 residues. CDR3 in amino acids: CASSLSIGECQGTGCEQYF. CDR3 nucleotides: TGTGCTAGCAGCTTATCAATCGGCGAATGCCAGGGTACGGGCTGCGAGCAGTACTTC.

V and J are TRBV19 and TRBJ1-5; D unclear. Trimming left V 7 bases short and J 8 bases short, with 6 bases between. This CDR3 comprises 10 residues. Germline V CDR1 and CDR2: LNHDA, SQIVND (reference sequence). CDR3 DNA sequence: TGTGCCAGTAATAGTAAGCCCCAGCATTTT. Translation: CASNSKPQHF.